What follows is one T cell receptor beta chain and its context. Other DNA sequences of this sample code for an identical CDR3. The data were obtained in a study of OX40 agonist ivuxolimab in advanced cancers. Assay: immunoSEQ multiplex PCR; the TCRdb copy retains only in-frame clones and omits some. The sample lists 37,000 or so clones; around 82% were seen once. Prior autoimmune disease or systemic immunosuppression barred patients. Trimming took off 2 bases at V and 0 bases at J, with 12 bases between the two ends. Germline V gene lookup returns CDR1 SGHDT and CDR2 YYEEEE. CDR3 length: 16 amino acids.

The sequences come from CD4+ or CD8+ T cells sorted from blood, collected in a trial of the OX40 agonist ivuxolimab. The V gene is TRBV5-6, the J gene TRBJ2-4, with D maybe TRBD2 (5 bases). This TCR was sampled from an adult with an advanced solid tumor such as melanoma, head and neck, liver or kidney cancer. CDR3 sequence: CASSFRGRLAKNIQYF. DNA for the CDR3: TGTGCCAGCAGCTTCCGGGGAAGGCTAGCCAAAAACATTCAGTACTTC.